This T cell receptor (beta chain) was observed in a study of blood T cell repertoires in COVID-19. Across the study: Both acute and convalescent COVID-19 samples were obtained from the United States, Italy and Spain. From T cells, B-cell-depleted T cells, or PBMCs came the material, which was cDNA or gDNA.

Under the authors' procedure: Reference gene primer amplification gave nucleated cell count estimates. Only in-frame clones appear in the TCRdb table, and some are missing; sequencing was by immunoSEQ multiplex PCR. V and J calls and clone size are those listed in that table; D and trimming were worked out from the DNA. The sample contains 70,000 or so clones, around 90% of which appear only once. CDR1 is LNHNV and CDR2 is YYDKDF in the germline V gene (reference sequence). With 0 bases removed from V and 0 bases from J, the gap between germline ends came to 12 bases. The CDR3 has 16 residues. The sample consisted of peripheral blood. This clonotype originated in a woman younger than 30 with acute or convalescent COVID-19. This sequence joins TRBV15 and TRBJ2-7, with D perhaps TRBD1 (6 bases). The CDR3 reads CATSRDRDRPSYEQYF. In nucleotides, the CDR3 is TGTGCCACCAGCAGAGATCGCGACAGGCCCTCCTACGAGCAGTACTTC. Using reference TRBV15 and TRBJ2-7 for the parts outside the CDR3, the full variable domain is DAMVIQNPRYQVTQFGKPVTLSCSQTLNHNVMYWYQQKSSQAPKLLFHYYDKDFNNEADTPDNFQSRRPNTSFCFLDIRSPGLGDTAMYLCATSRDRDRPSYEQYFGPGTRLTVT.